This T cell receptor (beta chain) appears in the sequencing data of a study of Graves' ophthalmopathy and Graves' hyperthyroidism. Scientists amplified the TCR beta CDR3 regions from RNA transcripts. Second-round multiplex PCR came after a first-round RT-PCR that employed HTBI primers. TCRdb re-derived calls from the multiplex PCR reads in MiXCR, one entry per CDR3 protein. The sample lists roughly 220,000 distinct CDR3 sequences; about 47% were seen once. Ophthalmopathy donors showed moderate-to-severe activity, CAS ≥3, NOSPECS ≥4 and a duration under 3 months. This CDR3 is built from 12 residues. Germline V gives CDR1 SGHVS, CDR2 FNYEAQ. V was shortened by 4 bases and J by 3 bases, with 7 bases between the two germline ends.

Sequenced input: peripheral blood. The rearrangement joins TRBV7-6 to TRBJ2-7; D is unresolved. This TCR was sampled from an adult man with Graves' ophthalmopathy. The CDR3 protein is CASSSNHYEQYF. CDR3 nucleotides: TGTGCCAGCAGCTCAAATCACTACGAGCAGTACTTC. Complete variable domain (other parts from reference TRBV7-6 and TRBJ2-7): GAGVSQSPRYKVTKRGQDVALRCDPISGHVSLYWYRQALGQGPEFLTYFNYEAQQDKSGLPNDRFSAERPEGSISTLTIQRTEQRDSAMYRCASSSNHYEQYFGPGTRLTVT.